This entry concerns a single T cell receptor beta chain. Sequencing used immunoSEQ multiplex PCR; TCRdb keeps in-frame clones, though not all of them. The table lists about 73,000 clones, under 90% of them singletons, with about a fifth in the top ten. The sample is drawn from a study of control samples from healthy donors and cancer patients. CDR1 and CDR2 from the germline V gene are LGHNT and FRNRAP. The CDR3 runs to 13 residues. Trimming removed 1 base at V and 11 bases at J, with 12 bases between. The clonotype originates from a man aged 55-75 years with lung cancer. Sequenced sample: PBMCs. The V and J genes are TRBV12-5 and TRBJ1-5; D gene uncertain. Here the CDR3 DNA reads TGTGCTAGTGGTTTGGGTTCAGACTTGGCCCAGCATTTT. This encodes CASGLGSDLAQHF. The full variable domain, completed using reference TRBV12-5 and TRBJ1-5, is DARVTQTPRHKVTEMGQEVTMRCQPILGHNTVFWYRQTMMQGLELLAYFRNRAPLDDSGMPKDRFSAEMPDATLATLKIQPSEPRDSAVYFCASGLGSDLAQHFGDGTRLSIL.